Below are 23 T cell receptor beta chains sequenced from a single sample in a study of CD8 T cells in ankylosing spondylitis. Via MiXCR, TCRdb re-called the 5' RACE reads, giving one row per CDR3 protein. The sample lists roughly 64,000 distinct CDR3 sequences; approximately 5.7% were seen once. What was sequenced was synovial fluid, either unsorted or a sorted T cell fraction (not recorded which). Source of these receptors: a male donor with ankylosing spondylitis.

Ten or more counts support this clonotype. The rearrangement uses TRBV28 and TRBJ2-7, with 11 bases aligning to TRBD1. Trimming took 5 bases from V and 4 from J; bases not matched to a gene: 7. The CDR3 runs 15 residues. Germline assignment: CDR1 MDHEN and CDR2 SYDVKM. The CDR3 loop reads CASSPAGTGGYEQYF. In DNA form, the CDR3 reads TGTGCCAGCAGTCCCGCCGGGACAGGGGGATACGAGCAGTACTTC.

This clonotype was found a few times. This chain links TRBV4-1 with TRBJ1-4; no clear D gene. Germline assignment: CDR1 MGHRA and CDR2 YSYEKL. The ends were cut back, 5 bases at V and 5 bases at J, with 9 bases in the middle. CDR3 size: 13 residues. CDR3 coding DNA: TGCGCCAGCAGCTTCCTAATAAATGAAAAACTGTTTTTT. Translated: CASSFLINEKLFF.

By share of the sample, this clonotype is medium-sized. The chain joins TRBV2 to TRBJ2-7; either TRBD1 or TRBD2 may fit D (5 bases each). The CDR3 runs 11 residues. Germline V lookup: CDR1 SNHLY, CDR2 FYNNEI. Trimming removed 6 bases at V and 9 bases at J, with 12 bases between. CDR3 DNA sequence: TGTGCCAGCAGCGCAGGGAGCGTGCAGTACTTC. Amino acid sequence: CASSAGSVQYF.

A note on this clonotype: A much larger clone lies a single base off, so this may be a read error. The chain employs TRBV5-1 and TRBJ2-3; D may be TRBD1 (5 bases). The CDR3 is made up of 16 amino acids. Per germline, CDR1 SGHRS and CDR2 YFSETQ. Trimming took 7 bases from V and 8 from J, leaving 26 bases between them. In DNA form, the CDR3 reads TGCGCCAGCCGATATGACAGTGGGGTCGGATTGGTTACGCAGTATTTT. It translates to CASRYDSGVGLVTQYF.

This clonotype has at least ten counts. The rearrangement joins TRBV7-9 to TRBJ2-5; 10 bases align to TRBD2. V gave up 3 bases and J gave up 1 base; unmatched junction bases: 5. Germline-derived CDR1 and CDR2 are SEHNR and FQNEAQ (reference sequence). The CDR3 runs 16 residues. CDR3 loop: CASSFRLAGLQETQYF. CDR3 DNA sequence: TGTGCCAGCAGCTTTCGACTAGCGGGCCTCCAAGAGACCCAGTACTTC.

A word on this clonotype: Since no conserved phenylalanine or tryptophan closes the CDR3, a read error is the likely cause. V usage is TRBV20-1 and J usage is TRBJ2-1, with a tentative D call TRBD1 (6 bases). V was clipped by 0 bases and J by 0 bases, with 9 bases between them. The CDR3 runs to 15 residues. Germline-derived CDR1 and CDR2 are DFQATT and SNEGSKA (reference sequence). The CDR3 protein is CSARETGRSYNEQFI. The CDR3, as DNA: TGCAGTGCTAGAGAAACAGGGCGCTCCTACAATGAGCAGTTCATC.

The chain carries TRBV20-1 and TRBJ2-2; 11 bases are a match to TRBD1. Germline lookup yields CDR1 DFQATT and CDR2 SNEGSKA (reference sequence). The CDR3 is 14 residues long. The junction had 1 base not matched to a gene; V was cut back by 6 bases and J by 1 base. The CDR3 reads CSAGTGGNTGELFF. As DNA, the CDR3 is TGCAGTGCAGGGACAGGGGGGAACACCGGGGAGCTGTTTTTT.

This clonotype was found a few times. The rearrangement links TRBV7-3 to TRBJ2-1; D unclear. The length of the CDR3 is 15 residues. The V gene lost 5 bases and the J gene lost 6 bases, with 17 bases spanning the gap. Germline values: CDR1 SGHTA, CDR2 FQGTGA. The CDR3 coding sequence is TGTGCCAGCAGCCCGGCTTTGTTTCCCGGCAATGAGCAGTTCTTC. Protein sequence: CASSPALFPGNEQFF.

In this sample, this clonotype turned up many times. DNA of the CDR3: TGTGCCAGTAGTATCTCGGATGCAGAGGGAGAGACCCAGTACTTC. It specifies CASSISDAEGETQYF. V and J are TRBV19 and TRBJ2-5; D is possibly TRBD2 (5 bases). Trimming stripped 3 bases from V and 4 bases from J, with 15 bases between. This CDR3 has 15 residues. Germline V gene sequence: CDR1 LNHDA, CDR2 SQIVND (reference sequence).

This clonotype was seen a few times. The rearrangement links TRBV7-9 to TRBJ2-5, with a weak D call TRBD2 (6 bases). The CDR3 runs 16 residues. V was cut by 0 bases and J by 3 bases, with 14 bases left in between. The germline CDR1 and CDR2 sequences are SEHNR and FQNEAQ (reference sequence). In DNA form, the CDR3 reads TGTGCCAGCAGCTTAGCTGCGGGATGGTTGGAAGAGACCCAGTACTTC. Translation gives CASSLAAGWLEETQYF.

The sample holds many counts of this clonotype. The J gene is TRBJ2-7, the V gene TRBV20-1, with 10 bases lining up with TRBD2. There are 16 residues in the CDR3. V dropped 2 bases and J dropped 4; count of bases not matched to a gene: 11. Germline V gives CDR1 DFQATT, CDR2 SNEGSKA (reference sequence). This CDR3 is CSARPHPGGLAYEQYF. In nucleotides, the CDR3 is TGCAGTGCTAGACCCCATCCAGGGGGACTAGCGTACGAGCAGTACTTC.

There are a few counts of this clonotype. This rearrangement joins TRBV6-5 to TRBJ2-3, with 7 bases identical to TRBD2. Trimming removed 0 bases from V and 1 base from J; junction bases left unmatched: 10. Germline V CDR1 and CDR2: MNHEY, SVGAGI. CDR3 size: 18 residues. CDR3 sequence: CASSYSTGPGGGTDTQYF. The CDR3 DNA is TGTGCCAGCAGTTACTCGACTGGTCCGGGGGGAGGCACAGATACGCAGTATTTT.

Many counts were recorded for this clonotype. The gene calls are TRBV29-1 and TRBJ1-1, with D unresolved. V lost 7 bases and J 4 bases, leaving 16 bases between the germline ends. CDR3 length: 13 amino acids. Germline loops: CDR1 SQVTM, CDR2 ANQGSEA. The CDR3 DNA sequence: TGCAGCGCCCTGGTGGGTAGAGGCACTGAAGCTTTCTTT. It specifies CSALVGRGTEAFF.

The chain employs TRBV20-1 and TRBJ2-1, with a tentative D call TRBD2 (6 bases). The CDR3 runs to 13 residues. The germline V gene encodes CDR1 DFQATT and CDR2 SNEGSKA (reference sequence). In DNA form, the CDR3 reads TGCAGGGGAGGTAGCGAAAGATACAATGAGCAGTTCTTC. Protein sequence: CRGGSERYNEQFF.

Ten or more counts support this clonotype. The genes are TRBV12-3 or TRBV12-4 and TRBJ2-1; D is unresolved. Trimming left V 6 bases short and J 1 base short, with 10 bases between. CDR3 length: 14 residues. CDR3 bases: TGTGCCAGCAGCCCTAGTGGGTCCTACAATGAGCAGTTCTTC. Encoded protein: CASSPSGSYNEQFF.

V usage is TRBV3-1 and J usage is TRBJ2-1; tentatively, D is TRBD2 (6 bases). With 4 bases removed from V and 6 bases from J, the gap between germline ends came to 25 bases. Germline values: CDR1 LGHDT, CDR2 YNNKEL (reference sequence). The CDR3 spans 18 residues. CDR3 loop: CASSPQEGGTRAGNEQFF. The CDR3 nucleotides read TGTGCCAGCAGCCCTCAAGAGGGCGGGACCCGCGCCGGCAATGAGCAGTTCTTC.

This clonotype was seen a handful of times. The chain recombines TRBV4-3 with TRBJ1-1; TRBD1 might be the D (6 bases). CDR3 size: 14 residues. CDR1 is LGHNA, CDR2 YSLEER, per germline. Trimming cost V 5 bases and J 6 bases, with 16 bases left between them. The CDR3 DNA follows: TGCGCCAGCAGCGTCGACAGGCCGGTCCCTGAAGCTTTCTTT. Residues: CASSVDRPVPEAFF.

This clonotype has at least ten counts. The J gene is TRBJ2-7, the V gene TRBV12-3 or TRBV12-4, with 10 nucleotides matching TRBD2. The junction had 3 bases not matched to a gene; V was cut back by 4 bases and J by 3 bases. The CDR3 runs 14 residues. The CDR3 reads CASSSLAGDYEQYF. The CDR3 DNA sequence: TGTGCCAGCAGTTCGCTAGCGGGGGACTACGAGCAGTACTTC.

This clonotype is termed medium-sized. This chain links TRBV5-1 with TRBJ1-1; 9 bases are shared with TRBD1. The length of the CDR3 is 15 residues. CDR1 and CDR2 from the germline V gene are SGHRS and YFSETQ. After removal of 5 bases from V and 0 bases from J, the junction contained 5 bases not matched to a gene. CDR3 residues: CASRRTGDMNTEAFF. CDR3 sequence (DNA): TGCGCCAGCAGGAGGACAGGGGACATGAACACTGAAGCTTTCTTT.

This clonotype was observed many times. The chain combines TRBV2 with TRBJ1-2; unclear D gene. Germline V gene lookup returns CDR1 SNHLY and CDR2 FYNNEI. This CDR3 has 13 amino acids. V shed 6 bases and J shed 7 bases, with 15 bases lying between them. The CDR3 coding sequence is TGTGCCAGCAGGCCCGGGGAGTCGGGTGGCTACACCTTC. It specifies CASRPGESGGYTF. Using reference TRBV2 and TRBJ1-2 for the parts outside the CDR3, the full variable domain is EPEVTQTPSHQVTQMGQEVILRCVPISNHLYFYWYRQILGQKVEFLVSFYNNEISEKSEIFDDQFSVERPDGSNFTLKIRSTKLEDSAMYFCASRPGESGGYTFGSGTRLTVV.

This clonotype was counted between two and nine times. V and J are TRBV20-1 and TRBJ2-1; 9 nucleotides align to TRBD2. CDR3 size: 16 residues. The V and J ends lost 6 bases and 3 bases, in that order; junction bases with no gene match: 12. Germline V CDR1 and CDR2: DFQATT, SNEGSKA (reference sequence). CDR3 bases: TGCAGTGCCGGCCCACTCCCTAGCGGGGTCTACAATGAGCAGTTCTTC. Protein product: CSAGPLPSGVYNEQFF.

The table lists this clonotype with a few counts. V gene TRBV3-1 combines with J gene TRBJ2-1; D remains unclear. Trimming cost V 0 bases and J 8 bases, with 14 bases left between them. The CDR3 covers 15 residues. Germline CDR1 LGHDT, CDR2 YNNKEL (reference sequence). CDR3 in DNA: TGTGCCAGCAGCCAAGAGTTGCGCGTAGGTGATGAGCAGTTCTTC. This gives the protein CASSQELRVGDEQFF.

In this sample, this clonotype turned up many times. This chain connects TRBV27 to TRBJ2-3; D unclear. The CDR3 covers 15 residues. The germline gives CDR1 MNHEY, CDR2 SMNVEV (reference sequence). The V gene lost 7 bases and the J gene lost 2 bases, with 16 bases spanning the gap. CDR3 coding DNA: TGTGCCAGCAAAGTCGGCCGTTTTTCCACAGATACGCAGTATTTT. Its protein product is CASKVGRFSTDTQYF.